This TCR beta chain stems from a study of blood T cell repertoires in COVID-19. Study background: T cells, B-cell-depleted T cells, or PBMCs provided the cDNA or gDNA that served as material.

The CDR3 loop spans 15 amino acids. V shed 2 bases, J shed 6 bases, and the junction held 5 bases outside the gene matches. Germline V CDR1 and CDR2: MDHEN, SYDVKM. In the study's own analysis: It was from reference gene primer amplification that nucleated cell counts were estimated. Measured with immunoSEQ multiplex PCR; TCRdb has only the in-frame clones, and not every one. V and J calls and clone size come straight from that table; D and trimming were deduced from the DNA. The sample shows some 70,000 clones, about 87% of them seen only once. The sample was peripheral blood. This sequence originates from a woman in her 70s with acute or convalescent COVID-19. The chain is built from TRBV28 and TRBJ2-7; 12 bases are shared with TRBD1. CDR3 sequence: CASSLGGQGAGEQYF. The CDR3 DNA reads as TGTGCCAGCAGTTTAGGGGGACAGGGGGCTGGCGAGCAGTACTTC.